This T cell receptor (beta chain) comes out of a study of graft-versus-host responses after intestinal transplantation. Whole-study results and caveats: Graft-donor T cell macrochimerism in patients accompanied high graft-versus-host to host-versus-graft clonal ratios in allografts.

Repertoires were generated with immunoSEQ multiplex PCR, while TCRdb's copy carries only in-frame clones and drops some. The table lists under 80,000 clones, around 92% of them singletons, with roughly 0.64% in the top ten. Remarks on this clone: Its antigen is undetermined.

This CDR3 is 18 amino acids long. CDR1 is MDHEN and CDR2 is SYDVKM in the germline V gene. V gave up 3 bases and J gave up 0 bases; unmatched junction bases: 9. The sequencing used PBMCs, collected 98 days after intestinal transplantation. The chain carries TRBV28 and TRBJ2-1; TRBD2 matches at 9 bases. This receptor was obtained from a human patient who received an intestinal transplant, so some T cells may come from the graft donor. The CDR3 loop is CASSFPQREVRSYNEQFF. The CDR3 bases are TGTGCCAGCAGTTTCCCCCAGCGGGAGGTCCGCTCCTACAATGAGCAGTTCTTC.